The present T cell receptor (beta chain) was sequenced within a study of cytomegalovirus exposure and HLA in healthy donors. General observations from the study: Cytomegalovirus association was assigned to 170 or so TCR beta chains.

The primer mix had 60 Vbeta and 13 Jbeta primers. Only in-frame clones appear in the TCRdb table, and some are missing; sequencing was by immunoSEQ multiplex PCR. The table records some 190,000 clones, about four fifths of them present only once. Turning to this clone: Antigen unknown.

CDR3 length: 15 residues. The germline V gene has CDR1 MNHEY and CDR2 SMNVEV (reference sequence). V gave up 4 bases and J gave up 5 bases; unmatched junction bases: 2. The sequence came from a man aged 18 to 29 in good health and CMV-seronegative. The sequencing sample was made of PBMCs. The V call is TRBV27, the J call TRBJ2-7; 16 positions match TRBD2. The CDR3 DNA reads TGTGCCAGCAGTTCGGGACTAGCGGGAGGGAACGAGCAGTACTTC. This encodes CASSSGLAGGNEQYF.